These T cell receptor beta chains were read from a single sample in a study of shared clonotypes between healthy human individuals. Clones were read by immunoSEQ multiplex PCR, and TCRdb kept only the in-frame ones, dropping some. Counted here are 950,000 to 1,300,000 clones, 70% to 80% occurring once; the ten biggest clones make up approximately 1.5%. The sequencing sample was made of memory CD4+ T cells sorted from blood. The source is a young man in good health. CDR3s include the opening cysteine and the closing phenylalanine or tryptophan. D genes are given only for firm matches. Clone size appears in some rows only: once, few, many, or a class for an expanded clone.

>.|.|TRBJ2-3|TRBV7-3
CASSKGSSTDTQYF
TGTGCCAGCAGCAAGGGTTCTAGCACAGATACGCAGTATTTT
>.|.|TRBJ2-4|TRBV30
CAWSVYGLAKNIQYF
TGTGCCTGGAGTGTATACGGGTTAGCCAAAAACATTCAGTACTTC
>few|.|TRBJ2-3|TRBV7-3
CASSPVWGGTDTQYF
TGTGCCAGCAGCCCCGTATGGGGGGGCACAGATACGCAGTATTTT
>.|.|TRBJ2-7|TRBV18
CASSQGVLREQYF
TGTGCCAGCTCACAGGGAGTTCTGAGGGAGCAGTACTTC
>few|.|TRBJ1-5|TRBV6-1
CASGTAPQPQHF
TGTGCCAGCGGAACAGCCCCTCAGCCCCAGCATTTT
>.|.|TRBJ1-2|TRBV30
CAWSPGHGSYGYTF
TGTGCCTGGAGTCCGGGACACGGGAGCTATGGCTACACCTTC
>.|.|TRBJ2-5|TRBV2
CASSGPKLRGLETQYF
TGTGCCAGCAGCGGACCCAAGCTAAGGGGATTAGAGACCCAGTACTTC
>.|TRBD2|TRBJ2-3|TRBV7-6
CASTRGASGASTDTQYF
TGTGCCAGCACCCGGGGCGCTAGCGGGGCCAGCACAGATACGCAGTATTTT
>.|.|TRBJ2-7|TRBV11-2
CASSRSGFEQYF
TGTGCCAGCAGCCGTAGTGGTTTCGAGCAGTACTTC
>.|.|TRBJ2-1|TRBV29-1
CSVVRTPYNEQFF
TGCAGCGTTGTTAGGACCCCCTACAATGAGCAGTTCTTC
>.|.|TRBJ2-1|TRBV7-2
CASSLELYSYNEQFF
TGTGCCAGCAGCTTAGAACTATACTCCTACAATGAGCAGTTCTTC
>.|TRBD1|TRBJ1-2|TRBV7-2
CASSLQGNYGYTF
TGTGCCAGCAGTTTACAGGGGAACTATGGCTACACCTTC
>.|.|TRBJ2-7|TRBV7-2
CASSSPKDQNSYEQYF
TGTGCCAGCAGCTCCCCAAAGGACCAAAACTCTTACGAGCAGTACTTC
>.|.|TRBJ1-2|TRBV18
CASSPRGQGNGYTF
TGTGCCAGCTCACCACGGGGGCAGGGGAATGGCTACACCTTC
>.|TRBD1|TRBJ2-7|TRBV5-6
CASSFGTGKGEQYF
TGTGCCAGCAGCTTCGGGACAGGGAAAGGCGAGCAGTACTTC
>.|.|TRBJ2-3|TRBV5-4
CASSEEFIAGPDTQYF
TGTGCCAGCAGCGAGGAATTCATAGCCGGACCAGATACGCAGTATTTT
>.|.|TRBJ2-5|TRBV28
CASSEARFRETQYF
TGTGCCAGCAGTGAAGCCCGTTTTAGGGAGACCCAGTACTTC
>.|.|TRBJ2-5|TRBV7-9
CASSREETQYF
TGTGCCAGCAGCCGCGAAGAGACCCAGTACTTC
>.|.|TRBJ1-3|TRBV5-4
CASSLRGARAGNTIYF
TGTGCCAGCAGCTTGCGGGGGGCGCGGGCTGGAAACACCATATATTTT
>.|.|TRBJ2-7|TRBV6-1
CASRLPPYEQYF
TGTGCCAGCAGACTACCCCCCTACGAGCAGTACTTC
>.|TRBD2|TRBJ2-1|TRBV5-1
CASSLVLGLAAYNEQFF
TGCGCCAGCAGCTTGGTATTGGGACTAGCGGCCTACAATGAGCAGTTCTTC
>.|.|TRBJ1-1|TRBV5-1
CASSGGRTMNTEAFF
TGCGCCAGCAGCGGAGGACGGACTATGAACACTGAAGCTTTCTTT
>.|.|TRBJ2-2|TRBV4-1
CASSQGHSDANTGELFF
TGCGCCAGCAGCCAGGGGCACAGTGACGCGAACACCGGGGAGCTGTTTTTT
>.|TRBD1|TRBJ2-1|TRBV6-4
CASSATGGGNEQFF
TGTGCCAGCAGTGCGACAGGGGGCGGGAATGAGCAGTTCTTC
>.|.|TRBJ2-1|TRBV30
CAWSVPGGPYNEQFF
TGTGCCTGGAGTGTACCCGGGGGGCCCTACAATGAGCAGTTCTTC
>.|.|TRBJ2-3|TRBV5-1
CASSHSGSTDTQYF
TGCGCCAGCAGCCATAGCGGAAGCACAGATACGCAGTATTTT
>.|.|TRBJ1-5|TRBV12-5
CARDTTGLFSNQPQHF
TGTGCTAGGGACACAACGGGACTCTTCAGCAATCAGCCCCAGCATTTT
>.|TRBD1|TRBJ1-2|TRBV5-1
CASSLTGDVGGYTF
TGCGCCAGCAGCTTGACAGGGGATGTGGGCGGCTACACCTTC
>few|.|TRBJ1-1|TRBV5-1
CASSRMEGLGTEAFF
TGCGCCAGCAGCCGGATGGAAGGTTTGGGCACTGAAGCTTTCTTT
>.|.|TRBJ2-7|TRBV6-1
CASSASRDVQREQYF
TGTGCCAGCAGTGCATCCCGGGACGTTCAAAGGGAGCAGTACTTC
>.|TRBD2|TRBJ2-7|TRBV11-2
CASSLNGRMTYEQYF
TGTGCCAGCAGCTTAAACGGGAGGATGACCTACGAGCAGTACTTC
>.|.|TRBJ2-7|TRBV11-1
CASSWSGNFYEQYF
TGTGCCAGCAGCTGGTCAGGGAACTTCTACGAGCAGTACTTC
>few|.|TRBJ1-3|TRBV6-1
CASRPGTSGNTIYF
TGTGCCAGCCGCCCAGGAACCTCTGGAAACACCATATATTTT
>few|.|TRBJ1-5|TRBV6-1
CASTRGPDSNQPQHF
TGTGCCAGCACCAGAGGACCGGATAGCAATCAGCCCCAGCATTTT
>.|TRBD1|TRBJ1-1|TRBV5-6
CASSVDWTGSTEAFF
TGTGCCAGCAGCGTGGACTGGACAGGGAGCACTGAAGCTTTCTTT
>.|.|TRBJ1-1|TRBV18
CASSPTQDTEAFF
TGTGCCAGCTCACCAACCCAAGACACTGAAGCTTTCTTT
>.|TRBD2|TRBJ2-7|TRBV12-5
CASGILAGEQYF
TGTGCTAGTGGCATACTAGCGGGCGAGCAGTACTTC
>.|TRBD1|TRBJ2-7|TRBV7-8
CASSSRQGTREQYF
TGTGCCAGCAGCTCGCGACAGGGAACTCGGGAGCAGTACTTC
>.|.|TRBJ2-4|TRBV5-4
CASRPADTKNIQYF
TGTGCCAGCAGGCCGGCAGACACCAAAAACATTCAGTACTTC
>.|.|TRBJ1-2|TRBV7-2
CASSLGDANYGYTF
TGTGCCAGCAGCTTAGGGGATGCTAACTATGGCTACACCTTC
>.|TRBD2|TRBJ2-5|TRBV5-5
CASSLRVAGYQETQYF
TGTGCCAGCAGCTTACGCGTAGCGGGCTACCAAGAGACCCAGTACTTC
>few|.|TRBJ2-2|TRBV6-1
CASSLDRLNTGELFF
TGTGCCAGCAGTCTCGACAGATTGAACACCGGGGAGCTGTTTTTT
>.|TRBD1|TRBJ1-2|TRBV7-2
CASSSGTGIGYTF
TGTGCCAGCAGCTCCGGGACAGGGATAGGCTACACCTTC
>.|.|TRBJ1-2|TRBV20-1
CSATKGDGYTF
TGCAGTGCTACCAAGGGGGATGGCTACACCTTC